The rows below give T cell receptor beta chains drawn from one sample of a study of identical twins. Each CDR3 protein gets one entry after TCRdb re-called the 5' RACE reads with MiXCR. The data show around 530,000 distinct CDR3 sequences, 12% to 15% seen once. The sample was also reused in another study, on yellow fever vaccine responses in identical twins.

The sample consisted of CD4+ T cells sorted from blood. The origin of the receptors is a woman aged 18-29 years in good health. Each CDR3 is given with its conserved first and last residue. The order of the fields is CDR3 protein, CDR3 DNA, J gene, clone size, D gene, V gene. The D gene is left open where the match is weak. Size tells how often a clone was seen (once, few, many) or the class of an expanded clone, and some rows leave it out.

CASSYSRTVEETQYF	TGTGCCAGCAGTTACTCGCGGACAGTAGAAGAGACCCAGTACTTC	TRBJ2-5	few	.	TRBV6-2/TRBV6-3
CAIGTSGGTDTQYF	TGTGCCATAGGGACTAGCGGGGGTACAGATACGCAGTATTTT	TRBJ2-3	few	TRBD2	TRBV10-3
CASSSTENPYNEQFF	TGTGCCAGCAGCTCGACAGAAAACCCTTACAATGAGCAGTTCTTC	TRBJ2-1	.	.	TRBV5-6
CSARAPGLAGVPEQFF	TGCAGTGCTAGGGCACCGGGACTAGCGGGAGTTCCTGAGCAGTTCTTC	TRBJ2-1	.	TRBD2	TRBV20-1
CSVRHSGSYNEQFF	TGCAGCGTGCGACACAGCGGGAGCTACAATGAGCAGTTCTTC	TRBJ2-1	few	TRBD2	TRBV29-1
CASSFGGWKVSNEQFF	TGCGCCAGCAGCTTTGGGGGTTGGAAAGTAAGCAATGAGCAGTTCTTC	TRBJ2-1	.	.	TRBV5-1
CSVEGPDRPSGYTF	TGCAGCGTTGAAGGCCCCGACAGGCCCTCTGGCTACACCTTC	TRBJ1-2	few	.	TRBV29-1
CASSPWGSGNEQYF	TGTGCCAGCAGCCCCTGGGGGTCCGGGAACGAGCAGTACTTC	TRBJ2-7	.	.	TRBV3-1
CASSPWTGGSNQPQHF	TGTGCCAGCTCACCGTGGACAGGGGGCAGTAATCAGCCCCAGCATTTT	TRBJ1-5	few	TRBD1	TRBV18
CSVNTNTGELFF	TGCAGCGTTAACACGAACACCGGGGAGCTGTTTTTT	TRBJ2-2	few	.	TRBV29-1
CSVEFQGFMQYF	TGCAGCGTTGAGTTCCAGGGTTTTATGCAGTATTTT	TRBJ2-3	.	.	TRBV29-1
CASSPSQAGAKNIQYF	TGTGCCAGCAGCCCGAGCCAGGCGGGAGCCAAAAACATTCAGTACTTC	TRBJ2-4	many	.	TRBV13
CASTRRRSGTSTDTQYF	TGTGCCAGCACTCGTCGGAGGAGCGGGACTAGCACAGATACGCAGTATTTT	TRBJ2-3	few	TRBD2	TRBV12-3/TRBV12-4
CASSLTSGGALEQFF	TGTGCCAGCAGCCTTACTAGCGGGGGGGCCTTGGAGCAGTTCTTC	TRBJ2-1	.	TRBD2	TRBV11-2
CASSPTSVLTDTQYF	TGTGCCAGCTCACCCACTAGCGTTCTTACAGATACGCAGTATTTT	TRBJ2-3	.	TRBD2	TRBV18
CASSFGRAGGLRTYEQYF	TGTGCCAGCAGTTTTGGTCGAGCGGGAGGGCTTCGGACCTACGAGCAGTACTTC	TRBJ2-7	.	TRBD2	TRBV27
CASSQDWTARNQPQHF	TGCGCCAGCAGCCAAGATTGGACAGCAAGGAATCAGCCCCAGCATTTT	TRBJ1-5	many	.	TRBV4-1
CSALGRGWNTEAFF	TGCAGTGCTCTAGGCCGGGGGTGGAACACTGAAGCTTTCTTT	TRBJ1-1	.	.	TRBV20-1
CASSDGAGVAKGEQYF	TGTGCCAGCAGTGACGGAGCAGGGGTCGCCAAGGGCGAGCAGTACTTC	TRBJ2-7	.	.	TRBV5-6
CASSFSGTPPRDEQFF	TGTGCCAGCAGCTTCAGTGGGACCCCGCCCAGGGATGAGCAGTTCTTC	TRBJ2-1	.	.	TRBV11-3
CSAVLAGGASEQFF	TGCAGTGCTGTTCTAGCGGGGGGGGCCAGTGAGCAGTTCTTC	TRBJ2-1	.	TRBD2	TRBV20-1
CASSYHGTGNNEQFF	TGTGCCAGCAGTTACCACGGGACAGGGAACAATGAGCAGTTCTTC	TRBJ2-1	.	TRBD1	TRBV12-3/TRBV12-4
CASGQMGFEQYF	TGTGCCAGCGGTCAGATGGGGTTTGAGCAGTACTTC	TRBJ2-7	few	.	TRBV12-3/TRBV12-4
CASRPGLAGIKGETQYF	TGTGCCAGCAGACCGGGACTAGCGGGGATAAAGGGAGAGACCCAGTACTTC	TRBJ2-5	few	TRBD2	TRBV9
CSARRGGNTEAFF	TGCAGTGCTAGAAGGGGGGGGAACACTGAAGCTTTCTTT	TRBJ1-1	few	.	TRBV20-1